This TCR beta chain was identified in a study of T cell responses to AZD1222 COVID-19 vaccine. Second-dose timings of about 4 or about 12 weeks were pooled. The sample holds one count of this clone. Its antigen remains unidentified. V shed 5 bases and J shed 0 bases, with 14 bases lying between them. The CDR3 spans 15 residues. Per germline, CDR1 SGHNT and CDR2 YYREEE (reference sequence). Overall study findings and caveats: Per reports, nearly half of all spike-specific TCRs target regions that are unmutated in variants. Mostly white British, mostly female donors; authors suggested clonal diversity may be underestimated. Spike-specific TCR breadth and depth both grew after two AZD1222 doses.

Sequencing was performed with immunoSEQ multiplex PCR; in TCRdb, only in-frame clones are kept and a portion is missing. The profile shows approximately 150,000 clones, 70% to 90% of them singletons. The chain joins TRBV5-4 to TRBJ1-1, with D uncertain. This material consisted of peripheral blood, taken 28 days after the second AZD1222 dose. The clonotype originates from an adult who received the AZD1222 COVID-19 vaccine. The CDR3 region is CASSSRKVMNTEAFF. As DNA, the CDR3 is TGTGCCAGCAGTTCGCGCAAGGTCATGAACACTGAAGCTTTCTTT.